The rows below give T cell receptor beta chains drawn from one sample of a study of CD8+CD57+ T cells in acquired aplastic anemia. TCRdb passed the reads through MiXCR, listing each CDR3 protein once. The table shows over 150,000 distinct CDR3 sequences, with less than 70% occurring only once. Input material: sorted CD4+, CD8+, or CD8+CD57+ T cells (not recorded which) from PBMCs. Receptors were obtained from a human donor in good health, serving as a control. The CDR3 runs from the conserved cysteine through the conserved F or W. D genes are given only for firm matches. Clone size is not always given. Where it is, it says once, few, many or a class for expanded clones.

D gene	CDR3 length	V gene	J gene	clone size	CDR3 DNA	CDR3 protein
NA	12	TRBV20-1	TRBJ2-7	many	TGCAGTGCGCGACAGTCCGTTTACGAGCAGTACTTC	CSARQSVYEQYF
TRBD2	18	TRBV5-1	TRBJ2-5	NA	TGCGCCAGCAGCTCGTATGGGACTAGCGGGGGGTATCCGGAGACCCAGTACTTC	CASSSYGTSGGYPETQYF
TRBD1	18	TRBV4-1	TRBJ1-5	many	TGCGCCAGCAGCCAAAGACCTTCGGGACAGCCGCTCGGTCAGCCCCAGCATTTT	CASSQRPSGQPLGQPQHF
TRBD1	15	TRBV24-1	TRBJ2-7	once	TGTGCCACCAGTGATTCGGGACAGGGAAGATACGAGCAGTACTTC	CATSDSGQGRYEQYF
TRBD1	17	TRBV7-9	TRBJ1-2	many	TGTGCCAGCAGTGACAGGGGACTCGGTAGAGGGCCTTATGGCTACACCTTC	CASSDRGLGRGPYGYTF
NA	14	TRBV9	TRBJ1-2	many	TGTGCCAGCAGCGTAGTTACAGGGCCCTATGGCTACACCTTC	CASSVVTGPYGYTF
TRBD1	15	TRBV5-1	TRBJ2-3	NA	TGCGCCAGCAGCGTGGACAGGGTTTTCACAGATACGCAGTATTTT	CASSVDRVFTDTQYF
NA	15	TRBV5-1	TRBJ1-5	NA	TGCGCCAGCAGCTTGGGGGCGGGGAAGTTTGAGCCCCAGCATTTT	CASSLGAGKFEPQHF
TRBD1	17	TRBV10-3	TRBJ2-2	NA	TGTGCCATCAGAACTCCCCCTGGACAGGGGAACACCGGGGAGCTGTTTTTT	CAIRTPPGQGNTGELFF
NA	15	TRBV19	TRBJ1-4	many	TGTGCCAGTACGGCCAGGACCTCAACTAATGAAAAACTGTTTTTT	CASTARTSTNEKLFF